This T cell receptor beta chain was documented in a study of T cells in Graves' hyperthyroidism and ophthalmopathy. Overall study results and limits: A model of 13 V-J features distinguished ophthalmopathy from stable hyperthyroidism. Expanded thyroid clonotypes (above 0.001) were mostly also found in blood.

Exclusions: uncontrolled infection, other autoimmune disease, pregnancy, lactation. The diagnostic basis comprised clinical symptoms, serum thyroxine and TRAb, thyroid ultrasound and orbital computed tomography. The CDR3 regions of TCR beta were amplified from RNA transcripts. First-round RT-PCR targeting the TCR CDR3 was performed with the HTBI primer set. Using its own MiXCR run on the multiplex PCR reads, TCRdb lists one record per CDR3 protein. The table has 550,000 to 600,000 distinct CDR3 sequences, about 43% seen once. This clonotype has a handful of counts. Its target is unknown. This clonotype was obtained from an adult woman with Graves' disease, either hyperthyroidism or ophthalmopathy (not recorded which). Sequencing was performed on peripheral blood or thyroid tissue (not recorded which).

The CDR3 region is CASSLIGHVSEAFF. The CDR3 nucleotides read TGTGCCAGCAGTTTAATTGGTCATGTGTCTGAAGCTTTCTTT. V and J are TRBV28 and TRBJ1-1; D is ambiguous. Germline V lookup: CDR1 MDHEN, CDR2 SYDVKM. V lost 2 bases to trimming and J lost 6 bases, with 13 bases between them. The CDR3 covers 14 residues. The full variable domain, with the rest looked up from reference TRBV28 and TRBJ1-1, is DVKVTQSSRYLVKRTGEKVFLECVQDMDHENMFWYRQDPGLGLRLIYFSYDVKMKEKGDIPEGYSVSREKKERFSLILESASTNQTSMYLCASSLIGHVSEAFFGQGTRLTVV.